What follows are 23 T cell receptor beta chains derived from one specimen sequenced in a study of radiotherapy plus CTLA-4 blockade in lung cancer. TCRdb keeps only in-frame clones here, not all; method: immunoSEQ multiplex PCR. The sample carries over 85,000 clones, roughly 85% recorded once. Sequencing used peripheral blood, obtained from a patient treated with radiotherapy plus ipilimumab. The receptors originated from a human donor with non-small cell lung cancer that progressed on radiotherapy plus ipilimumab.

This chain joins TRBV4-1 and TRBJ2-1; D might be TRBD2 (6 bases). CDR3 length equals 14 residues. Deletions cut 4 bases from V and 3 bases from J, with 10 bases between. Germline-derived CDR1 and CDR2 are MGHRA and YSYEKL. CDR3 amino acids: CASSRLVGYNEQFF. The CDR3 region has the DNA TGCGCCAGCAGCCGACTAGTCGGCTACAATGAGCAGTTCTTC.

The chain carries TRBV5-6 and TRBJ1-1; 7 bases map to TRBD1. Germline V gene lookup returns CDR1 SGHDT and CDR2 YYEEEE. CDR3 size: 16 residues. V lost 4 bases to trimming and J lost 1 base; unmatched junction nucleotides: 10. CDR3: CASSPRGTAANTEAFF. CDR3 nucleotides: TGTGCCAGCAGCCCTCGGGGGACAGCCGCGAACACTGAAGCTTTCTTT.

This chain connects TRBV11-2 to TRBJ2-7, with D perhaps matching TRBD2 (6 bases). The CDR3 covers 15 residues. The V end was cut by 1 base, the J end by 1 base, with 11 bases between. Germline V gene data show CDR1 as SGHAT and CDR2 as FQNNGV. The CDR3, as DNA: TGTGCCAGCAGCTTAGTGGGTAGCGGTTCCTACGAGCAGTACTTC. Its translation is CASSLVGSGSYEQYF.

This chain joins TRBV11-2 and TRBJ1-5; D is possibly TRBD1 (6 bases). Germline lookup yields CDR1 SGHAT and CDR2 FQNNGV. The CDR3 has 15 residues. Trimming removed 5 bases at V and 4 bases at J, with 15 bases between. CDR3 loop: CASSPQGWGNQPQHF. As DNA, the CDR3 is TGTGCCAGCAGCCCCCAGGGGTGGGGTAATCAGCCCCAGCATTTT.

This chain joins TRBV19 and TRBJ1-5; a weak D match, TRBD1 (6 bases). The germline CDR1 and CDR2 sequences are LNHDA and SQIVND (reference sequence). V shed 3 bases and J shed 4 bases, with 13 bases lying between them. This CDR3 is built from 15 residues. The CDR3 bases are TGTGCCAGTAGTATCCCTTACGACAGGAATCAGCCCCAGCATTTT. As protein: CASSIPYDRNQPQHF. The whole variable domain, filled in from reference TRBV19 and TRBJ1-5, reads DGGITQSPKYLFRKEGQNVTLSCEQNLNHDAMYWYRQDPGQGLRLIYYSQIVNDFQKGDIAEGYSVSREKKESFPLTVTSAQKNPTAFYLCASSIPYDRNQPQHFGDGTRLSIL.

This rearrangement joins TRBV30 to TRBJ1-1; TRBD1 matches 7 bases. The trim removed 1 base at V and 6 bases at J, leaving 2 bases unmatched. Germline V gives CDR1 GTSNPN, CDR2 SVGIG (reference sequence). This CDR3 contains 12 residues. CDR3 region: CAWSGTGAEAFF. The CDR3 nucleotides are TGTGCCTGGAGTGGGACAGGCGCTGAAGCTTTCTTT.

The rearrangement joins TRBV18 to TRBJ2-7, with D unclear. This CDR3 region has 14 residues. Between the trimmed V and J ends, which lost 0 bases and 2 bases, there was a span of 8 bases. The germline gives CDR1 KGHSH, CDR2 LQKENI. CDR3 amino acids: CASSPPGLAYEQYF. DNA for the CDR3: TGTGCCAGCTCACCACCGGGTTTAGCCTACGAGCAGTACTTC.

This chain links TRBV5-4 with TRBJ2-2, with D possibly TRBD1 on 5 matching bases. The CDR3 runs to 15 residues. Looked up from germline, CDR1 is SGHNT and CDR2 is YYREEE (reference sequence). Trimming took off 0 bases at V and 7 bases at J, with 13 bases between the two ends. The CDR3: CASSLDRNVGGELFF. CDR3 in DNA: TGTGCCAGCAGCTTGGACAGGAATGTTGGCGGGGAGCTGTTTTTT.

The chain uses TRBV6-5 and TRBJ2-7; D uncertain. Trimming stripped 6 bases from V and 3 bases from J, with 6 bases between. The CDR3 is 11 amino acids. Germline V lookup: CDR1 MNHEY, CDR2 SVGAGI. The CDR3 loop is CASSVNYEQYF. Here the CDR3 DNA reads TGTGCCAGCAGCGTTAACTACGAGCAGTACTTC.

This clone was picked up a small number of times. This chain connects TRBV7-8 to TRBJ2-7, with D unclear. The CDR3 length is 12 residues. Germline V gene sequence: CDR1 SGHVS, CDR2 FQNEAQ. With 1 base removed from V and 5 bases from J, the gap between germline ends came to 6 bases. The DNA for the CDR3 is TGTGCCAGCAGCTTAGTTGGGAACGAGCAGTACTTC. It encodes CASSLVGNEQYF. The whole variable domain, filled in from reference TRBV7-8 and TRBJ2-7, reads GAGVSQSPRYKVAKRGQDVALRCDPISGHVSLFWYQQALGQGPEFLTYFQNEAQLDKSGLPSDRFFAERPEGSVSTLKIQRTQQEDSAVYLCASSLVGNEQYFGPGTRLTVT.

The chain employs TRBV2 and TRBJ2-7; D remains unclear. The germline V gene encodes CDR1 SNHLY and CDR2 FYNNEI. This CDR3 is 14 amino acids long. Trimming shortened V by 8 bases and J by 6 bases, and 20 bases separated the two germline ends. CDR3 sequence: CASGSTNLRTEQYF. DNA of the CDR3: TGTGCCAGCGGGTCTACTAACCTCCGGACCGAGCAGTACTTC.

V gene TRBV2 combines with J gene TRBJ2-7; D gene uncertain. The CDR3 contains 12 residues. Per germline, CDR1 SNHLY and CDR2 FYNNEI. V was shortened by 5 bases and J by 5 bases, with 10 bases between the two germline ends. Written as DNA, the CDR3 is TGTGCCAGCAGTCGGTCCCGGGACGAGCAGTACGTC. Its translation: CASSRSRDEQYV.

V and J are TRBV4-1 and TRBJ2-4; TRBD2 agrees at 8 bases. Germline CDR1 MGHRA, CDR2 YSYEKL. This CDR3 region has 17 residues. V shed 0 bases and J 6 bases; nucleotides not matched to a gene: 10. CDR3 residues: CASSQDSSSGSINIQYF. CDR3 bases: TGCGCCAGCAGCCAAGATTCGTCTAGCGGGTCCATAAACATTCAGTACTTC.

V and J are TRBV7-9 and TRBJ2-7; D not certain. This CDR3 comprises 13 residues. CDR1 SEHNR and CDR2 FQNEAQ come from the germline V gene (reference sequence). V dropped 6 bases and J dropped 2 bases, with 11 bases sitting between them. The chain's CDR3 is CASSQDGTYEQYV. CDR3 sequence (DNA): TGTGCCAGCAGTCAGGACGGTACCTACGAGCAGTACGTC.

The J gene is TRBJ1-1, the V gene TRBV2, with 9 nucleotides matching TRBD1. V lost 6 bases, J lost 2 bases, and 16 bases stayed unmatched. Germline lookup yields CDR1 SNHLY and CDR2 FYNNEI. The CDR3 spans 18 residues. CDR3: CASSQGITGGPKNTEAFF. CDR3 nucleotide sequence: TGTGCCAGCAGCCAAGGGATTACAGGGGGCCCCAAAAACACTGAAGCTTTCTTT.

Only a few counts were recorded for this clone. Distinct nucleotide sequences in the sample also encode this CDR3. The chain carries TRBV5-1 and TRBJ2-5; maybe TRBD2 (5 bases). The CDR3 loop spans 15 amino acids. In germline, CDR1 is SGHRS, CDR2 YFSETQ. Trimming stripped 0 bases from V and 5 bases from J, with 14 bases between. CDR3 DNA sequence: TGCGCCAGCAGCTTGGCCCGAGGGAAGGGTGAGACCCAGTACTTC. It specifies CASSLARGKGETQYF.

This chain joins TRBV5-4 and TRBJ1-1; D may be TRBD1 (5 bases). Germline lookup yields CDR1 SGHNT and CDR2 YYREEE (reference sequence). V lost 1 base and J lost 0, with 13 bases in between. The length of the CDR3 is 16 residues. The CDR3, as DNA: TGTGCCAGCAGCTTGTCGGCAGGGCGGATGAACACTGAAGCTTTCTTT. Translated, it gives CASSLSAGRMNTEAFF.

The CDR3 sequence: CASSWTLAVTDNEQFF. For the CDR3, the DNA is TGCGCCAGCAGCTGGACCCTAGCGGTTACTGACAATGAGCAGTTCTTC. This chain connects TRBV5-1 to TRBJ2-1, with 7 bases that match TRBD2. Germline CDR1 and CDR2: SGHRS and YFSETQ. V shed 3 bases and J 5 bases; nucleotides not matched to a gene: 11. The CDR3 has 16 residues.

This clone was detected only once. The genes are TRBV5-1 and TRBJ2-1, with D possibly matching TRBD2 (6 bases). The CDR3 contains 17 residues. Deletions cut 4 bases from V and 6 bases from J, with 23 bases between. The V gene's germline CDR1 is SGHRS and CDR2 YFSETQ. CDR3 region: CASSGHTPGDSLNEQFF. In nucleotides, the CDR3 is TGCGCCAGCAGCGGACATACCCCCGGGGACTCGCTCAATGAGCAGTTCTTC.

V gene TRBV2 combines with J gene TRBJ2-7; no definite D call. CDR1 and CDR2 from the germline V gene are SNHLY and FYNNEI. The length of the CDR3 is 15 residues. The V end was cut by 0 bases, the J end by 0 bases, with 9 bases between. CDR3 region: CASSEASAYSYEQYF. The CDR3 nucleotides read TGTGCCAGCAGTGAAGCAAGCGCATACTCCTACGAGCAGTACTTC.

The chain joins TRBV5-1 to TRBJ2-5; 8 bases align to TRBD1. The CDR3 is made up of 15 amino acids. The V gene end was trimmed by 1 base and the J gene end by 4 bases; junction bases not matched to a gene: 6. Germline-derived CDR1 and CDR2 are SGHRS and YFSETQ. The CDR3 region has the DNA TGCGCCAGCAGCTTGCAGGCAGGGGGCATAGAGACCCAGTACTTC. Translation gives CASSLQAGGIETQYF.

CDR3 nucleotide sequence: TGTGCCAGCAGTGAACAGGGGATTGGTGGCTACACCTTC. Translating gives CASSEQGIGGYTF. This chain uses TRBV6-1 with TRBJ1-2, with D possibly TRBD1 on 6 matching bases. Trimming removed 2 bases at V and 7 bases at J, with 11 bases between. This CDR3 is 13 amino acids long. Germline V gives CDR1 MNHNS, CDR2 SASEGT.

The genes are TRBV2 and TRBJ2-7; TRBD1 matches 7 bases. Trimming cost V 3 bases and J 4 bases; bases outside gene matches: 6. Germline CDR1 SNHLY, CDR2 FYNNEI. This CDR3 has 14 residues. The CDR3: CASSDGMGQYEQYF. CDR3 in DNA: TGTGCCAGCAGTGATGGCATGGGACAGTACGAGCAGTACTTC.